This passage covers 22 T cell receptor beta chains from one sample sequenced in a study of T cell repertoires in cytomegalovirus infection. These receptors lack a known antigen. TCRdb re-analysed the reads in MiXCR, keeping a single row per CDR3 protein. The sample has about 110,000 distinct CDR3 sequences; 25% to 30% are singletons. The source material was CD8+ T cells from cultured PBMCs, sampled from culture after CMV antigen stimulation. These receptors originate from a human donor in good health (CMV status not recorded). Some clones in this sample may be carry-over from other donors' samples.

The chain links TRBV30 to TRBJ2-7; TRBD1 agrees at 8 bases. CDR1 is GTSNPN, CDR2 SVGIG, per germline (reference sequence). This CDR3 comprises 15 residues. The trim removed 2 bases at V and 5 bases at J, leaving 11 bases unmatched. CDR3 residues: CAWSLDRGPPNEQYF. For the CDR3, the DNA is TGTGCCTGGAGTCTTGACAGGGGCCCTCCTAACGAGCAGTACTTC.

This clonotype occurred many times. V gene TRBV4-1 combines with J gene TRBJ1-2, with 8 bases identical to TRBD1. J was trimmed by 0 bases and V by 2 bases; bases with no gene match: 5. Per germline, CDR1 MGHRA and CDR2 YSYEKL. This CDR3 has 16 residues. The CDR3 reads CASSQKWTGTNYGYTF. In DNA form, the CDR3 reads TGCGCCAGCAGCCAAAAGTGGACAGGGACTAACTATGGCTACACCTTC.

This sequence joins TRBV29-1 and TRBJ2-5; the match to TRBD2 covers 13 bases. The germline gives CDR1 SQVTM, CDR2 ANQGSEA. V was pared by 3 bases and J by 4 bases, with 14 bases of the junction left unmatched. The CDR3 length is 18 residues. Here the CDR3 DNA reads TGCAGCGTTGATTCCGTGACTAGCGGGGGGTCGGTGGGAGAGACCCAGTACTTC. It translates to CSVDSVTSGGSVGETQYF.

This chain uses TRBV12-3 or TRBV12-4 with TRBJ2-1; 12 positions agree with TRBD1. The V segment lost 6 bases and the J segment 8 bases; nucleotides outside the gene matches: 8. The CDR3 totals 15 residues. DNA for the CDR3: TGTGCCAGCAGCTTGGGGGGACAGGGGGCCCATGAGCAGTTCTTC. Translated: CASSLGGQGAHEQFF.

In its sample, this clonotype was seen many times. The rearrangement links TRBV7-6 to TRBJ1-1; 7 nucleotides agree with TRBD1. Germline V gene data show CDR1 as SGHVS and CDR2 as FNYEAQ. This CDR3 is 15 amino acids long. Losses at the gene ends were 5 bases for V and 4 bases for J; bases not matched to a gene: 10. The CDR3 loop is CASSAAQGMGTEAFF. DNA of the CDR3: TGTGCCAGCAGCGCCGCACAGGGGATGGGCACTGAAGCTTTCTTT. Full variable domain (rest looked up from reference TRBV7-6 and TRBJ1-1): GAGVSQSPRYKVTKRGQDVALRCDPISGHVSLYWYRQALGQGPEFLTYFNYEAQQDKSGLPNDRFSAERPEGSISTLTIQRTEQRDSAMYRCASSAAQGMGTEAFFGQGTRLTVV.

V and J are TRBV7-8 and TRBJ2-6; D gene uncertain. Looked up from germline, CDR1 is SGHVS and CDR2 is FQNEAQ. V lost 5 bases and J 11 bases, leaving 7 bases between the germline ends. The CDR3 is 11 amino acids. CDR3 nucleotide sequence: TGTGCCAGCAGCCCGGACCACGTCCTGACTTTC. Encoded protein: CASSPDHVLTF. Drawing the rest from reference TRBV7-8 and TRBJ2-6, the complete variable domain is GAGVSQSPRYKVAKRGQDVALRCDPISGHVSLFWYQQALGQGPEFLTYFQNEAQLDKSGLPSDRFFAERPEGSVSTLKIQRTQQEDSAVYLCASSPDHVLTFGAGSRLTVL.

DNA for the CDR3: TGTGCCAGCAGCTTAGTTGCTAATGAGGACTATGGCTACACCTTC. Protein product: CASSLVANEDYGYTF. The V call is TRBV7-6, the J call TRBJ1-2, with D hard to call. The V end lost 1 base, the J end lost 3 bases, and 12 bases lay between the germline ends. The CDR3 is made up of 15 amino acids. Germline lookup yields CDR1 SGHVS and CDR2 FNYEAQ.

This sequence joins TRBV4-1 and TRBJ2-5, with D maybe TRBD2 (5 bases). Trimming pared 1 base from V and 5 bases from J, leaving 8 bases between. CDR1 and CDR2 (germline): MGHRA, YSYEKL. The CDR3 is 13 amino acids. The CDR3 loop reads CASSQVGGETQYF. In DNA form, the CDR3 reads TGCGCCAGCAGCCAAGTGGGCGGGGAGACCCAGTACTTC.

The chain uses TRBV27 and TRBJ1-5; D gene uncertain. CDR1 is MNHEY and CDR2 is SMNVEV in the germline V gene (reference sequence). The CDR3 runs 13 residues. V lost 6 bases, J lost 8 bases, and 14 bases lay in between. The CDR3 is CASSLGPEKPQHF. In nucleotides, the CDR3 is TGTGCCAGCAGCTTAGGGCCCGAAAAGCCCCAGCATTTT.

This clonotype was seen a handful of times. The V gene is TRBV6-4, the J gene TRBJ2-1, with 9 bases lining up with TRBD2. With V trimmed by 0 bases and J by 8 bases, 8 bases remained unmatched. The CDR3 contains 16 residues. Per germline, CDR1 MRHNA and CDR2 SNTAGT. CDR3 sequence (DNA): TGTGCCAGCAGTGACTCGGGGCGGGGGGGCAAGTATGAGCAGTTCTTC. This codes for CASSDSGRGGKYEQFF.

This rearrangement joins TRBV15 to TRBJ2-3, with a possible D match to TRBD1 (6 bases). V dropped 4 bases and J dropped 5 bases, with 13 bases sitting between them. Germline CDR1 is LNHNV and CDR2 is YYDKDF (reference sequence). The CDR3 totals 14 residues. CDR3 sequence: CATSTRTVGDTQYF. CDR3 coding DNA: TGTGCCACCAGCACGAGGACAGTCGGAGATACGCAGTATTTT.

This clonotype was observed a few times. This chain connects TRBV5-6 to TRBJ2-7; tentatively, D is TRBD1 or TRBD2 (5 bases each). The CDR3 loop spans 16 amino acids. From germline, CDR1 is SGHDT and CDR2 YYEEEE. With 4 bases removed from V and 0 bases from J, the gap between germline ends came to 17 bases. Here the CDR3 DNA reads TGTGCCAGCAGCACGTACACAGGAAGCGGCTCCTACGAGCAGTACTTC. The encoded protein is CASSTYTGSGSYEQYF.

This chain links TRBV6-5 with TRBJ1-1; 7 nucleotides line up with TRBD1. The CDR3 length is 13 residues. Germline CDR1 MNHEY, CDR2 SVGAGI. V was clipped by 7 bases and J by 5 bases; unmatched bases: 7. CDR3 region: CASNPQGVTEAFF. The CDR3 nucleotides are TGTGCCAGCAACCCCCAGGGGGTTACTGAAGCTTTCTTT.

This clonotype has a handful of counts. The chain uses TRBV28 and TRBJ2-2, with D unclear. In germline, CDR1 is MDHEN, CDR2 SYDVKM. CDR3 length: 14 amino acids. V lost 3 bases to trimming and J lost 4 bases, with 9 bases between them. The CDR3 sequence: CASSLLWGTGELFF. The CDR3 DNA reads TGTGCCAGCAGTTTGCTTTGGGGCACCGGGGAGCTGTTTTTT.

This chain's CDR3 is CASSPTRGFSSYNEQFF. DNA for the CDR3: TGTGCCAGCAGCCCCACAAGGGGGTTCAGCTCCTACAATGAGCAGTTCTTC. The V gene is TRBV4-2, the J gene TRBJ2-1, with D maybe TRBD1 (6 bases). The V gene's germline CDR1 is LGHNA and CDR2 YNFKEQ. V was trimmed by 4 bases and J by 0 bases, leaving 16 bases between them. The CDR3 extends over 17 amino acids.

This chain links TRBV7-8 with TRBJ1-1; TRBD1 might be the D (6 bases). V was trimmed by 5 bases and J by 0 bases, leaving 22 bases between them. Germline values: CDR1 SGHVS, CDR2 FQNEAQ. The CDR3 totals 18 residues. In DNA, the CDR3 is TGTGCCAGCAGCCCCCAACCGGGGGCCTATGAGATGAACACTGAAGCTTTCTTT. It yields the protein CASSPQPGAYEMNTEAFF. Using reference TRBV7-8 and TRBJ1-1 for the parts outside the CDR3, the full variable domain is GAGVSQSPRYKVAKRGQDVALRCDPISGHVSLFWYQQALGQGPEFLTYFQNEAQLDKSGLPSDRFFAERPEGSVSTLKIQRTQQEDSAVYLCASSPQPGAYEMNTEAFFGQGTRLTVV.

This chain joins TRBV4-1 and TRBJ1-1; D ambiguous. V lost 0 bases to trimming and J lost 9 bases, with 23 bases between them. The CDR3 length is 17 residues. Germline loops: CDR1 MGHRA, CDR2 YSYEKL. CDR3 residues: CASSQEMLEVSFQKAFF. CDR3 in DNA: TGCGCCAGCAGCCAAGAAATGTTGGAGGTGTCATTCCAGAAAGCTTTCTTT.

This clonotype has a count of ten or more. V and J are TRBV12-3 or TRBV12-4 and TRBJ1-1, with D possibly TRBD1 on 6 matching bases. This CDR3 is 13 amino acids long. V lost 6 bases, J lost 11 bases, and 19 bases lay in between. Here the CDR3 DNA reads TGTGCCAGCAGAGTGGGGTCCGGGGGCACTGCTTTCTTT. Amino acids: CASRVGSGGTAFF.

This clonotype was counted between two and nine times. This CDR3 reads CASGDRSYNEQFF. CDR3 in DNA: TGTGCCAGCGGGGACCGCTCCTACAATGAGCAGTTCTTC. The chain joins TRBV27 to TRBJ2-1, with D perhaps given as TRBD1 or TRBD2 (5 bases each). Germline V gene sequence: CDR1 MNHEY, CDR2 SMNVEV (reference sequence). The CDR3 runs to 13 residues. V lost 8 bases to trimming and J lost 0 bases, with 8 bases between them.

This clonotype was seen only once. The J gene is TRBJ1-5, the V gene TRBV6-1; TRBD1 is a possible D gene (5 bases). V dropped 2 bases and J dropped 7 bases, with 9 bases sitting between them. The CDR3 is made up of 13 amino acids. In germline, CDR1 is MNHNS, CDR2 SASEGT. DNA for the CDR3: TGTGCCAGCAGTGAATATGGGGCCCAGCCCCAGCATTTT. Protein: CASSEYGAQPQHF.

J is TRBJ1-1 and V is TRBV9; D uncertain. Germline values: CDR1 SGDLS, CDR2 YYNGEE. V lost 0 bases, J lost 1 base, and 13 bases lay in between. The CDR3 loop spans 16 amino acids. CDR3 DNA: TGTGCCAGCAGCGTAGTTAGCACCCCATCGAACACTGAAGCTTTCTTT. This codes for CASSVVSTPSNTEAFF.

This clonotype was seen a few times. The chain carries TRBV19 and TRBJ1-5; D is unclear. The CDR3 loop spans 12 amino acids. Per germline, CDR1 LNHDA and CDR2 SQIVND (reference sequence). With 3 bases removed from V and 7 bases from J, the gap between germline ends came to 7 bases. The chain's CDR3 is CASSMSGQPQHF. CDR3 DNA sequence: TGTGCCAGTAGTATGTCTGGACAGCCCCAGCATTTT.